The 3 T cell receptor beta chains reported below all come from one sample, sequenced in a study of cytomegalovirus exposure and HLA in healthy donors. The study ran its PCR with 60 Vbeta and 13 Jbeta primers. Some clones are missing from TCRdb's copy, which holds only in-frame ones; the method was immunoSEQ multiplex PCR. The table includes about 200,000 clones, roughly four fifths detected once. Input material: PBMCs. These receptors were collected from a man under 40 in good health and CMV-seronegative.

This clone was seen a single time. This chain uses TRBV7-3 with TRBJ2-1, with D maybe TRBD2 (5 bases). Per the germline V gene, CDR1 is SGHTA and CDR2 is FQGTGA. The CDR3 totals 13 residues. V was pared by 2 bases and J by 8 bases, with 10 bases between. The CDR3 loop is CASSLGGPDEQFF. DNA of the CDR3: TGTGCCAGCAGCTTAGGCGGGCCGGATGAGCAGTTCTTC. The whole variable domain, remainder taken from reference TRBV7-3 and TRBJ2-1, is GAGVSQTPSNKVTEKGKYVELRCDPISGHTALYWYRQSLGQGPEFLIYFQGTGAADDSGLPNDRFFAVRPEGSVSTLKIQRTERGDSAVYLCASSLGGPDEQFFGPGTRLTVL.

The sample holds one count of this clone. The rearrangement joins TRBV11-2 to TRBJ2-7; 9 bases match TRBD1. Trimming removed 2 bases from V and 4 bases from J; junction bases left unmatched: 12. The V gene's germline CDR1 is SGHAT and CDR2 FQNNGV. CDR3 length: 17 residues. The CDR3 is CASSLMGQGLVGYEQYF. CDR3 sequence (DNA): TGTGCCAGCAGCTTAATGGGACAGGGTTTAGTGGGTTACGAGCAGTACTTC. Using reference TRBV11-2 and TRBJ2-7 for the parts outside the CDR3, the full variable domain is EAGVAQSPRYKIIEKRQSVAFWCNPISGHATLYWYQQILGQGPKLLIQFQNNGVVDDSQLPKDRFSAERLKGVDSTLKIQPAKLEDSAVYLCASSLMGQGLVGYEQYFGPGTRLTVT.

The genes are TRBV27 and TRBJ1-5; unclear D gene. CDR1 and CDR2 from the germline V gene are MNHEY and SMNVEV (reference sequence). The V and J ends lost 7 bases and 7 bases respectively, with 14 bases between them. The CDR3 covers 13 residues. The CDR3 loop reads CASTPGTGQPQHF. The CDR3 nucleotides read TGTGCCAGCACCCCCGGCACGGGGCAGCCCCAGCATTTT.